Listed here is a single TCR beta chain. What it binds is unknown. This record belongs to a study of T cell repertoires in cytomegalovirus infection. TCRdb re-called the reads with MiXCR, one entry per CDR3 protein. This table holds 510,000 or so distinct CDR3 sequences, around a quarter found once. Overall study findings and caveats: Ex vivo, HLA-C-restricted CMV-specific TCR beta clonotypes prevailed over the rest of the response.

With 7 bases removed from V and 0 bases from J, the gap between germline ends came to 13 bases. The CDR3 is made up of 14 amino acids. This chain uses TRBV12-3 or TRBV12-4 with TRBJ2-7; D perhaps matches TRBD1 (7 bases). Specimen: PBMCs. This receptor was taken from a human donor in good health (CMV status not recorded). Some clones in this sample may be carry-over from other donors' samples. This chain's CDR3 is CASTGGTASYEQYF. The CDR3 DNA is TGTGCCAGCACCGGAGGGACAGCCTCCTACGAGCAGTACTTC.